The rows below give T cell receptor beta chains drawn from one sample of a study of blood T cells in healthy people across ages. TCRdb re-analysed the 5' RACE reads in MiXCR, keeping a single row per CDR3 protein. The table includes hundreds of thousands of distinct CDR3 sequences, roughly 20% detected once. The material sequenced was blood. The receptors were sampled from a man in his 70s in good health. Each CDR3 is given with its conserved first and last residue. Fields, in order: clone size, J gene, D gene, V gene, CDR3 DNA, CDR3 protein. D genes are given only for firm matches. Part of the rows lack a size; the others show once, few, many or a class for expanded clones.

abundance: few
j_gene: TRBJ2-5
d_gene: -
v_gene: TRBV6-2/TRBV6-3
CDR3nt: TGTGCCAGCAGCTACTCGAAGAAGACCCGGGAGACCCAGTACTTC
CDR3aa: CASSYSKKTRETQYF

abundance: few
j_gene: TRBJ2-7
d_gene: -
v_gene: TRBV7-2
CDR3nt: TGTGCCAGCAGCATGCCCGGGATAAGCAGCTCCTACGAGCAGTACTTC
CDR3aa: CASSMPGISSSYEQYF

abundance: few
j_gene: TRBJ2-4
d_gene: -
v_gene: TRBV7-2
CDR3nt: TGTGCCAGCAGCTTAAACGCCGTTTCCGTAATTCAGTACTTC
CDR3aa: CASSLNAVSVIQYF

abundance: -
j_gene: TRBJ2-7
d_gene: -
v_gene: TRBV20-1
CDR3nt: TGCAGTGCTAGGGGGCTAGAATTCGAGCAGTACTTC
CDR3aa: CSARGLEFEQYF

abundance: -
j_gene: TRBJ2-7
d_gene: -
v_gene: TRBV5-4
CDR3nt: TGTGCCAGCAGCTTAGGACTGAACTCCTACGAGCAGTACTTC
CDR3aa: CASSLGLNSYEQYF

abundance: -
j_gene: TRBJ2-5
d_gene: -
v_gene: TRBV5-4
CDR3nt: TGTGCCAGCAGCTTGGCTGTCGCAGACCTAGAGACCCAGTACTTC
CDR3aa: CASSLAVADLETQYF

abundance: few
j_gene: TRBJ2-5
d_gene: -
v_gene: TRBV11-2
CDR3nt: TGTGCCAGCAGCCAAAGTGGGAGTCTGGGAGAGACCCAGTACTTC
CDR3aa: CASSQSGSLGETQYF

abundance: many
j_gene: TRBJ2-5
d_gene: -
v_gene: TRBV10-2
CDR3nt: TGCGCCACCAAAAGCGGCACCCAAGAGACCCAGTACTTC
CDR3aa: CATKSGTQETQYF

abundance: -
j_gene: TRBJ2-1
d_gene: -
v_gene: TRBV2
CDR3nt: TGTGCCGGCAGGAAAACGGGGCTAGGCTCCTACAATGAGCAGTTCTTC
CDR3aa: CAGRKTGLGSYNEQFF

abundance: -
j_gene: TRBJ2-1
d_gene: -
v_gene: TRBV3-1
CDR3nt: TGTGCCAGCAACGAGGCAGGGACCAACAATGAGCAGTTCTTC
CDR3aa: CASNEAGTNNEQFF

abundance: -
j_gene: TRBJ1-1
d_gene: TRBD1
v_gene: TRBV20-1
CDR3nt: TGCAGTGCTAGAGATCGCGTCGCCGGGACAGCGAACACTGAAGCTTTCTTT
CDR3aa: CSARDRVAGTANTEAFF

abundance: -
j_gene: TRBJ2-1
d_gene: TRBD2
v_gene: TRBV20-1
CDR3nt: TGCAGTGCTAGAGATGACCAGGGACTAGCTTACAATGAGCAGTTCTTC
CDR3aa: CSARDDQGLAYNEQFF

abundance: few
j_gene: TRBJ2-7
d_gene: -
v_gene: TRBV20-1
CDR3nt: TGCAGTGCTAAAGGACCATCCTACGAGCAGTACTTC
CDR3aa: CSAKGPSYEQYF

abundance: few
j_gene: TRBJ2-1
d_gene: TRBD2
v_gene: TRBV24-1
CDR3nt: TGTGCCACCAGTGATCGTGGACTAGCGGGAGCATATGAGCAGTTCTTC
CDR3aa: CATSDRGLAGAYEQFF

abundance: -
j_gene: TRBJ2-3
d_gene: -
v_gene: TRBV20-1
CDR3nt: TGCAGTGCTAGAGGTCAAAACACAGATACGCAGTATTTT
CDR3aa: CSARGQNTDTQYF

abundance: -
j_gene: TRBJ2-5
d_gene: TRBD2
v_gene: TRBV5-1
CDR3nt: TGCGCCAGCAGCTATCCTAGCGGGGGGGAGACCCAGTACTTC
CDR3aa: CASSYPSGGETQYF

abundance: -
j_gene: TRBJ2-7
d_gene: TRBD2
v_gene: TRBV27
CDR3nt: TGCGCCAGCAAGACGGGAGGGCCATCCGAGCAGTACTTC
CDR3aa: CASKTGGPSEQYF

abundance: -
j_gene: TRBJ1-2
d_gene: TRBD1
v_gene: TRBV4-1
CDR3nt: TGCGCCAGCAGCCAAGAAAGTCAGGGGGCGATAAGAGGCTACACCTTC
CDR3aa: CASSQESQGAIRGYTF

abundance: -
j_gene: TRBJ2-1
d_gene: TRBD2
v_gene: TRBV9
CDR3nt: TGTGCCAGCAGCGTAGAACTAGCGGGTACATACAATGAGCAGTTCTTC
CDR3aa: CASSVELAGTYNEQFF

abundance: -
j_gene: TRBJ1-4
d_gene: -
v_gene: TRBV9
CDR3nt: TGTGCCAGCAGCGTAGTCGGGGTGCTTCCTAATGAAAAACTGTTTTTT
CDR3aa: CASSVVGVLPNEKLFF

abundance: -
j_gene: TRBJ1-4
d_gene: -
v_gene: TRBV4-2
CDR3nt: TGTGCCAGCAGCAGAGACATGGAAAATGAAAAACTGTTTTTT
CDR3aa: CASSRDMENEKLFF

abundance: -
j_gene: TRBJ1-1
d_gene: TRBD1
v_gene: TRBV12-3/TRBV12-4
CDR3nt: TGTGCCAGCATTAGCGCAGGGGGCACTGAAGCTTTCTTT
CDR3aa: CASISAGGTEAFF

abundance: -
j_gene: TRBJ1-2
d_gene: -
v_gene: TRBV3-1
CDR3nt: TGTGCCAGCAGCCAAGATCAAGTCCTCCCTGGGAAGGGCTACACCTTC
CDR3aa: CASSQDQVLPGKGYTF

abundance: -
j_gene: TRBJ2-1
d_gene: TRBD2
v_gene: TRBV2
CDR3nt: TGTGCCAGCAGCCCGTCGACTAGCGGGAGTAGTGAGCAGTTCTTC
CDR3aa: CASSPSTSGSSEQFF

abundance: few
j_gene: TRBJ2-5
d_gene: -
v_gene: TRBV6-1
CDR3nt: TGTGCCAGCGGGGGTCAGCCTCAAGAGACCCAGTACTTC
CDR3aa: CASGGQPQETQYF

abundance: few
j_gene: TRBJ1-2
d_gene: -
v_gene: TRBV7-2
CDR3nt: TGTGCCAGCGTCTTAGACCCAGGGGCTAACTATGGCTACACCTTC
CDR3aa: CASVLDPGANYGYTF

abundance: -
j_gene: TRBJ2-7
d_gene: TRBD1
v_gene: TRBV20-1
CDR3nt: TGCGGTGCCGCAGCCGGACAGGGAACCTACGAGCAGTACTTC
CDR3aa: CGAAAGQGTYEQYF

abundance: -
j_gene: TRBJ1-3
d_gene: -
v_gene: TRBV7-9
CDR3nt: TGTGCCAGCAGCTTACAAGGGGCTGGAAACACCATATATTTT
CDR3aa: CASSLQGAGNTIYF

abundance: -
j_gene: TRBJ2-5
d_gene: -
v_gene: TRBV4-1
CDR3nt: TGCGCCAGCAGCCAAGATCCACAGGGTGAGACCCAGTACTTC
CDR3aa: CASSQDPQGETQYF

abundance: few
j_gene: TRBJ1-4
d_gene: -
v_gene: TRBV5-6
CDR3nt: TGTGCCAGCAGTGGATATGCAACTAATGAAAAACTGTTTTTT
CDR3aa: CASSGYATNEKLFF

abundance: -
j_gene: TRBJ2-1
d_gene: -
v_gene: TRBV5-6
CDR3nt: TGTGCCAGCAGCTTATCCGGGATCCTCTCCAATGAGCAGTTCTTC
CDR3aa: CASSLSGILSNEQFF

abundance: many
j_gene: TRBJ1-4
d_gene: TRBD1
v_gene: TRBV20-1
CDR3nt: TGCAGTGCCTATTCAAACAGGGGTACTAATGAAAAACTGTTTTTT
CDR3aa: CSAYSNRGTNEKLFF

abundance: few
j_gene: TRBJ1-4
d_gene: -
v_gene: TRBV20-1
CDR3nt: TGCAGTGTCCCGACAGGAGGTTCTAATGAAAAACTGTTTTTT
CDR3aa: CSVPTGGSNEKLFF

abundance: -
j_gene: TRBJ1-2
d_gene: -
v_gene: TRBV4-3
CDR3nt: TGCGCCAGCAGCCACCTTGGCGGGAGGTTTACCTATGGCTACACCTTC
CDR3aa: CASSHLGGRFTYGYTF

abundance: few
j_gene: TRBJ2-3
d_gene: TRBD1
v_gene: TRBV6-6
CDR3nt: TGTGCCAGCAGTTACCCGGACAGGGGGTCAGATACGCAGTATTTT
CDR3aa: CASSYPDRGSDTQYF

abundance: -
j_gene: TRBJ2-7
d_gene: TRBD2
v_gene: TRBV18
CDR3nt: TGTGCCAGCTTAGCCGGGACTAGTGTGGACGAGCAGTACTTC
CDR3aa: CASLAGTSVDEQYF

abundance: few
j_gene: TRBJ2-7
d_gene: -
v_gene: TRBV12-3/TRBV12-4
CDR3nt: TGTGCCAGCAGTCCCATGGCTGGGCACTCCTACGAGCAGTACTTC
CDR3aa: CASSPMAGHSYEQYF

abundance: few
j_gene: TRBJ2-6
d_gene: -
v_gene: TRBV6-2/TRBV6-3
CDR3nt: TGTGCCAGCAGGCCGCCAGGGTCTGGGGCCAACGTCCTGACTTTC
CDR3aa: CASRPPGSGANVLTF

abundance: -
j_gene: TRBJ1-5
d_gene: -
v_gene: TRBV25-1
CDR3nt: TGTGCCAGCAGTGGGAGAGGGTTCGGACAGCCCCAGCATTTT
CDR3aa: CASSGRGFGQPQHF

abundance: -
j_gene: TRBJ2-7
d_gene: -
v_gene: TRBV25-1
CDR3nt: TGTGCCAGCAGTGAACCCTTGGCAAACTACGAGCAGTACTTC
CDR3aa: CASSEPLANYEQYF

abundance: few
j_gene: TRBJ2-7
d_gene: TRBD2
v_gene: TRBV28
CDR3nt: TGTGCCAGCAGTTCACGGACTAGCGGGAGGCTCTCCTACGAGCAGTACTTC
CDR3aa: CASSSRTSGRLSYEQYF

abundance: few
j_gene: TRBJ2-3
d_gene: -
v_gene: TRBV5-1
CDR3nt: TGCGCCAGCAGCTCCACAGCGAACACAGATACGCAGTATTTT
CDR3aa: CASSSTANTDTQYF

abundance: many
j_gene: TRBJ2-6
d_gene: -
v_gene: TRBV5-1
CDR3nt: TGCGCCAGCAGCTCTCAGGGAATTGGGGCCAACGTCCTGACTTTC
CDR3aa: CASSSQGIGANVLTF

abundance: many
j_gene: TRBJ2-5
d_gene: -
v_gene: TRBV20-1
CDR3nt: TGCAGTGGTAAAGCGGAGAGGACCCAGTACTTC
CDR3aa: CSGKAERTQYF

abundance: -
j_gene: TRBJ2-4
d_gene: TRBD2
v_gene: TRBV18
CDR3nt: TGTGCCAGCTCACGAGGGTCGACGGGGGGGAACATTCAGTACTTC
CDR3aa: CASSRGSTGGNIQYF

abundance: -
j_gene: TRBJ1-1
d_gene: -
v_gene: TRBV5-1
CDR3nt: TGCGCCAGCAGCTTCGATCGGCCGCTTGAAGCTTTCTTT
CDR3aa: CASSFDRPLEAFF

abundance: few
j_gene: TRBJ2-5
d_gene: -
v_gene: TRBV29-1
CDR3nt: TGCAGCGTTGTCCCCTACGGGGAGACCCAGTACTTC
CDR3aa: CSVVPYGETQYF

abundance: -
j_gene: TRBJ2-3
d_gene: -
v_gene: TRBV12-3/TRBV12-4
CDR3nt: TGTGCCACCCGAGGGGGAACAGATACGCAGTATTTT
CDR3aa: CATRGGTDTQYF

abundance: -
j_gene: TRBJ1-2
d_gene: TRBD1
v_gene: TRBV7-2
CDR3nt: TGTGCCAGCAGCCGGGACAGAGTTAACTATGGCTACACCTTC
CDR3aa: CASSRDRVNYGYTF

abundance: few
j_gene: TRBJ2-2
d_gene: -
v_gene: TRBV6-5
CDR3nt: TGTGCCAGCAGCCCAGGGGCCGCGAACACCGGGGAGCTGTTTTTT
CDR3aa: CASSPGAANTGELFF